Below are 15 T cell receptor beta chains sequenced from a single sample in a study of T cell repertoires in aging, cancer and after chemotherapy. TCR beta rearrangements were amplified from peripheral blood genomic DNA. Rearranged V-D-J TRB sequences were amplified with a mixed TRB-A/B primer pool. TCRdb analysed the multiplex PCR reads with MiXCR anew, one entry per CDR3 protein. This sample has roughly 6,000 distinct CDR3 sequences; 25% to 30% occur once, and the top ten carry around 7%. The source material was blood. The receptor set was obtained from a human donor in good health.

This clonotype has only a few counts. The J gene is TRBJ1-5, the V gene TRBV19, with D perhaps matching TRBD1 (5 bases). CDR3 size: 14 residues. Germline assignment: CDR1 LNHDA and CDR2 SQIVND (reference sequence). The V end was cut by 10 bases, the J end by 2 bases, with 15 bases between. The CDR3 region is CATWRGGGNQPQHF. The DNA for the CDR3 is TGTGCCACCTGGCGGGGAGGGGGCAATCAGCCCCAGCATTTT.

V gene TRBV7-3 combines with J gene TRBJ2-6; 7 bases align to TRBD1. Per the germline V gene, CDR1 is SGHTA and CDR2 is FQGTGA. The CDR3 is made up of 18 amino acids. V lost 2 bases, J lost 0 bases, and 7 bases stayed unmatched. CDR3 DNA: TGTGCCAGCAGCTTACGGTCCAGGGGGACCTCTGGGGCCAACGTCCTGACTTTC. Amino acid sequence: CASSLRSRGTSGANVLTF.

This clonotype was seen more than once but under ten times. V usage is TRBV18 and J usage is TRBJ2-3; 8 nucleotides line up with TRBD2. The V gene's germline CDR1 is KGHSH and CDR2 LQKENI. The CDR3 extends over 16 amino acids. V lost 3 bases, J lost 4 bases, and 9 bases stayed unmatched. The CDR3 DNA follows: TGTGCCAGCTCACCGGGACTAAGCGGGAGCGCAGATACGCAGTATTTT. Its translation: CASSPGLSGSADTQYF.

The chain couples TRBV5-4 to TRBJ1-1; D call uncertain. V lost 2 bases and J 1 base, leaving 15 bases between the germline ends. There are 16 residues in the CDR3. Germline CDR1 SGHNT, CDR2 YYREEE (reference sequence). CDR3 sequence (DNA): TGTGCCAGCAGCTTCCCTCAGGAGGGCGCGAACACTGAAGCTTTCTTT. Translation: CASSFPQEGANTEAFF.

The V gene is TRBV18, the J gene TRBJ2-7, with TRBD2 matching over 12 bases. V shed 4 bases and J 1 base; nucleotides not matched to a gene: 2. CDR3 length: 15 residues. CDR1 and CDR2 from the germline V gene are KGHSH and LQKENI. CDR3 DNA sequence: TGTGCCAGCTCACTGACTAGCGGGAGATCCTACGAGCAGTACTTC. Amino acids: CASSLTSGRSYEQYF. Variable domain in full (rest from reference TRBV18 and TRBJ2-7): NAGVMQNPRHLVRRRGQEARLRCSPMKGHSHVYWYRQLPEEGLKFMVYLQKENIIDESGMPKERFSAEFPKEGPSILRIQQVVRGDSAAYFCASSLTSGRSYEQYFGPGTRLTVT.

This clonotype appeared a few times. This rearrangement joins TRBV6-4 to TRBJ1-5; unclear D gene. The V gene's germline CDR1 is MRHNA and CDR2 SNTAGT. CDR3 size: 8 residues. The CDR3 loop is CAMPPQHF. CDR3 DNA sequence: TGTGCAATGCCGCCCCAGCATTTT.

This clonotype turned up a few times. This chain joins TRBV27 and TRBJ2-4; no reliable D call. There are 13 residues in the CDR3. Trimming stripped 2 bases from V and 6 bases from J, with 8 bases between. CDR1 and CDR2 from the germline V gene are MNHEY and SMNVEV (reference sequence). CDR3 in amino acids: CASSLGFGNIQYF. CDR3 coding DNA: TGTGCCAGCAGTTTAGGGTTCGGAAACATTCAGTACTTC.

This clonotype was detected only a few times. The chain has TRBV19 and TRBJ1-6; 11 bases agree with TRBD1. After removal of 5 bases from V and 1 base from J, the junction contained 1 base not matched to a gene. The CDR3 runs 16 residues. CDR1 and CDR2 (germline): LNHDA, SQIVND (reference sequence). DNA of the CDR3: TGTGCCAGTAGTCGGGACAGGGGGTCCTATAATTCACCCCTCCACTTT. This gives the protein CASSRDRGSYNSPLHF.

The V gene is TRBV10-3, the J gene TRBJ1-1; a weak D match, TRBD1 (6 bases). Germline CDR1 ENHRY, CDR2 SYGVKD. The CDR3 extends over 14 amino acids. Trimming shortened V by 6 bases and J by 1 base, and 12 bases separated the two germline ends. The CDR3 sequence is CAIRLGHPNTEAFF. Here the CDR3 DNA reads TGTGCCATCAGGCTGGGACACCCGAACACTGAAGCTTTCTTT.

The sample holds one count of this clonotype. V gene TRBV4-2 combines with J gene TRBJ1-5, with D possibly being TRBD1 (6 bases). Germline-derived CDR1 and CDR2 are LGHNA and YNFKEQ. V was clipped by 4 bases and J by 1 base, with 17 bases between them. This CDR3 is built from 17 residues. As DNA, the CDR3 is TGTGCCAGCAGCCCATTCCCTCAGGGGACGAGCAATCAGCCCCAGCATTTT. Translation: CASSPFPQGTSNQPQHF.

In this sample, this clonotype is medium-sized (0.01 to 0.1%). The rearrangement links TRBV19 to TRBJ2-3, with D unclear. V lost 7 bases to trimming and J lost 6 bases, with 11 bases between them. The CDR3 runs 12 residues. The germline gives CDR1 LNHDA, CDR2 SQIVND (reference sequence). This chain's CDR3 is CASTDTMDTQYF. DNA of the CDR3: TGTGCCAGTACGGATACAATGGATACGCAGTATTTT.

The J gene is TRBJ2-7, the V gene TRBV11-1; 7 nucleotides align to TRBD1. CDR1 is SGHAT, CDR2 FQDESV, per germline (reference sequence). With V trimmed by 10 bases and J by 3 bases, 9 bases remained unmatched. The CDR3 has 13 residues. For the CDR3, the DNA is TGTGCCACCCAGACAGGGAGTAACTACGAGCAGTACTTC. This codes for CATQTGSNYEQYF. The entire variable domain, with the rest obtained from reference TRBV11-1 and TRBJ2-7, is as follows: EAEVAQSPRYKITEKSQAVAFWCDPISGHATLYWYRQILGQGPELLVQFQDESVVDDSQLPKDRFSAERLKGVDSTLKIQPAELGDSAMYLCATQTGSNYEQYFGPGTRLTVT.

The CDR3 is CASSRTGVDEQYF. The CDR3 nucleotides read TGTGCCAGCAGTAGGACAGGGGTGGACGAGCAGTACTTC. The chain has TRBV6-2 or TRBV6-3 and TRBJ2-7; 9 nucleotides line up with TRBD1. The CDR3 runs 13 residues. Per germline, CDR1 MNHEY and CDR2 SVGEGT. Germline trimming cut 5 bases from V and 5 bases from J; bases unmatched to any gene: 4.

This clonotype was observed a handful of times. The chain joins TRBV7-6 to TRBJ2-1; D not resolved. CDR1 and CDR2 (germline): SGHVS, FNYEAQ. Trimming stripped 5 bases from V and 6 bases from J, with 11 bases between. The CDR3 spans 13 residues. The CDR3 sequence is CASSALGFNEQFF. The CDR3 coding sequence is TGTGCCAGCAGCGCGCTAGGCTTCAATGAGCAGTTCTTC. Using reference TRBV7-6 and TRBJ2-1 for the parts outside the CDR3, the full variable domain is GAGVSQSPRYKVTKRGQDVALRCDPISGHVSLYWYRQALGQGPEFLTYFNYEAQQDKSGLPNDRFSAERPEGSISTLTIQRTEQRDSAMYRCASSALGFNEQFFGPGTRLTVL.

The CDR3 region is CASHTLAGGGTQYF. The CDR3 DNA reads as TGTGCCAGCCATACGCTAGCGGGGGGTGGGACCCAGTACTTC. This rearrangement joins TRBV5-4 to TRBJ2-5; 11 nucleotides align to TRBD2. The V gene's germline CDR1 is SGHNT and CDR2 YYREEE (reference sequence). The CDR3 spans 14 residues. V dropped 7 bases and J dropped 7; count of bases not matched to a gene: 9.